The 12 T cell receptor beta chains reported below all come from one sample, sequenced in a study of regulatory T cells in long-lasting Graves disease (dated by TCRdb to the early 2020s). The receptor library was made with multiplex PCR. Sequenced using an Illumina HiSeq 4000. CDR3 regions were amplified by Arm-PCR with iRepertoire HTBI primers to construct TCR beta libraries. TCRdb reran the public reads through fastp at Q25 and MiXCR, keeping productive beta chains. Under each unique CDR3 protein, matching rows form one entry showing the most common genes and DNA. The sample contains more than 450,000 distinct CDR3 sequences, 15% to 20% of them found a single time. The biggest ten clones account for 12% of the sample. The sample's time point label, decoded: newly diagnosed GD, antithyroid drugs for less than 3 months. For both TCR sequencing and RNA sequencing, RNA was extracted from PBMCs using TRIzol.

These same data were also listed under a study on T cells in Graves' hyperthyroidism and ophthalmopathy.

The sequences come from peripheral blood mononuclear cells (PBMCs), collected at new diagnosis, from a patient treated with antithyroid drugs. All receptors come from a man aged 35 to 55 with Graves disease. Donor details come from another sample of the same person, matched by shared clones.

This clonotype has a single count. A junction end diverges from the germline sequence, so it may reflect a read error. The chain carries TRBV2 and TRBJ1-3; D is ambiguous. In germline, CDR1 is SNHLY, CDR2 FYNNEI. The CDR3 is 15 residues long. The CDR3 region has the DNA TGTGCCGGCAGCTTAAGGGTCGGCTCTGGAAACACCATATATTTT. Translated, it gives CAGSLRVGSGNTIYF. The complete variable domain, with remaining parts taken from reference TRBV2 and TRBJ1-3, reads EPEVTQTPSHQVTQMGQEVILRCVPISNHLYFYWYRQILGQKVEFLVSFYNNEISEKSEIFDDQFSVERPDGSNFTLKIRSTKLEDSAMYFCAGSLRVGSGNTIYFGEGSWLTVV.

This clonotype occurred many times. J is TRBJ2-1 and V is TRBV2, with TRBD1 matching over 11 bases. The germline gives CDR1 SNHLY, CDR2 FYNNEI. There are 15 residues in the CDR3. V lost 2 bases, J lost 9 bases, and 6 bases stayed unmatched. The CDR3 coding sequence is TGTGCCAGCAGTGAAAATAGTGGGACAGGGGGTGAGCAGTTCTTC. It encodes CASSENSGTGGEQFF.

This clonotype was recorded once. A much larger clone differs by one base, so this may be a read error. The chain has TRBV20-1 and TRBJ1-5, with 12 bases that match TRBD1. This CDR3 has 16 residues. Germline CDR1 DFQATT, CDR2 SNEGSKA (reference sequence). The chain's CDR3 is CSVRSFRGTGGLPQHF. The DNA for the CDR3 is TGCAGTGTTAGATCCTTCCGTGGGACAGGGGGCCTGCCCCAGCATTTT.

This clonotype was observed at least ten times. The chain links TRBV29-1 to TRBJ1-1; possible D gene TRBD1, 5 bases. Trimming cost V 4 bases and J 7 bases, with 7 bases left between them. Germline-derived CDR1 and CDR2 are SQVTM and ANQGSEA. This CDR3 is built from 10 residues. The CDR3 nucleotides read TGCAGCGTTGGGAGGGGTGAAGCTTTCTTT. Amino acid sequence: CSVGRGEAFF.

This clonotype has a handful of counts. The V gene is TRBV29-1, the J gene TRBJ1-1, with 8 bases matching TRBD1. Germline CDR1 and CDR2: SQVTM and ANQGSEA. This CDR3 has 14 residues. With V trimmed by 7 bases and J by 1 base, 8 bases remained unmatched. The CDR3 here is CSAGQAMGNTEAFF. In DNA form, the CDR3 reads TGCAGCGCGGGACAGGCCATGGGGAACACTGAAGCTTTCTTT. Complete variable domain (other parts from reference TRBV29-1 and TRBJ1-1): SAVISQKPSRDICQRGTSLTIQCQVDSQVTMMFWYRQQPGQSLTLIATANQGSEATYESGFVIDKFPISRPNLTFSTLTVSNMSPEDSSIYLCSAGQAMGNTEAFFGQGTRLTVV.

The sample holds many counts of this clonotype. The chain is built from TRBV6-1 and TRBJ1-3; D perhaps matches TRBD1 (6 bases). The ends were cut back, 2 bases at V and 2 bases at J, with 13 bases in the middle. Germline V gives CDR1 MNHNS, CDR2 SASEGT. CDR3 length equals 16 residues. CDR3 DNA: TGTGCCAGCAGTGAATTACTACAGGGCACTGGAAACACCATATATTTT. Its protein product is CASSELLQGTGNTIYF.

This clonotype has ten or more counts. This rearrangement joins TRBV28 to TRBJ2-7, with a possible D match to TRBD1 (8 bases). Trimming left V 5 bases short and J 3 bases short, with 14 bases between. CDR1 is MDHEN and CDR2 is SYDVKM in the germline V gene. This CDR3 comprises 14 residues. Here the CDR3 reads CASSDRGGDYEQYF. The CDR3 bases are TGTGCCAGCAGTGACAGGGGAGGGGACTACGAGCAGTACTTC.

This clonotype was counted ten times or more. This chain joins TRBV2 and TRBJ2-3; TRBD2 matches at 10 bases. The trim removed 6 bases at V and 3 bases at J, leaving 9 bases unmatched. The CDR3 covers 16 residues. The germline gives CDR1 SNHLY, CDR2 FYNNEI. CDR3 loop: CASRPSGRARTDTQYF. The DNA of the CDR3 is TGTGCCAGCAGACCCAGCGGGAGGGCCAGGACAGATACGCAGTATTTT.

J is TRBJ2-7 and V is TRBV27, with 7 nucleotides matching TRBD1. This CDR3 contains 13 residues. J gave up 3 bases and V 6 bases, and 5 bases lay outside the gene matches. The germline CDR1 and CDR2 sequences are MNHEY and SMNVEV (reference sequence). CDR3 DNA: TGTGCCAGCAGGGCGGCAGGGGGCTACGAGCAGTACTTC. Its protein is CASRAAGGYEQYF.

On this clonotype itself: With a much larger clone just one base away, this may be a read error. It is likely a read error, because the conserved phenylalanine at the end of the CDR3 is missing. The gene calls are TRBV29-1 and TRBJ2-3; D not resolved. From germline, CDR1 is SQVTM and CDR2 ANQGSEA. This CDR3 is 13 amino acids long. The V end lost 4 bases, the J end lost 1 base, and 9 bases lay between the germline ends. CDR3 region: CSVAGFGTDTQYL. DNA for the CDR3: TGCAGCGTTGCCGGTTTCGGCACAGATACGCAGTATCTT.

This clonotype was observed at least ten times. The chain couples TRBV20-1 to TRBJ2-7, with 8 bases matching TRBD1. CDR1 and CDR2 from the germline V gene are DFQATT and SNEGSKA (reference sequence). This CDR3 region has 12 residues. Trimming removed 6 bases from V and 3 bases from J; junction bases left unmatched: 4. The CDR3 DNA sequence: TGCAGTGCCAGACAGGGGAGCTACGAGCAGTACTTC. Amino acids: CSARQGSYEQYF.

There are a few counts of this clonotype. CDR3 region: CSASRRRHTGELFF. The CDR3 nucleotides read TGCAGTGCTAGTCGACGGAGACACACCGGGGAGCTGTTTTTT. The rearrangement links TRBV20-1 to TRBJ2-2; no definite D call. V gave up 3 bases and J gave up 3 bases, with 11 bases separating them. The CDR3 is 14 amino acids. From germline, CDR1 is DFQATT and CDR2 SNEGSKA (reference sequence).